This T cell receptor beta chain appears in the sequencing data of a study of blood T cell repertoires in COVID-19. The wider study: Acute-phase and convalescent COVID-19 samples originated in the United States, Italy and Spain. T cells, B-cell-depleted T cells, or PBMCs supplied cDNA or gDNA.

Methods used by the authors: Researchers report that nucleated cell counts were estimated from reference gene primer amplification. This table comes from immunoSEQ multiplex PCR, and its TCRdb copy is limited to in-frame clones, with some not included. V and J calls and clone size are given by that table; D and trimming were obtained from the DNA. The sample holds over 70,000 clones; 84% are singletons and the top ten take 28%. CDR3 length equals 14 residues. Losses at the gene ends were 5 bases for V and 0 bases for J; bases not matched to a gene: 4. Germline CDR1 is LNHDA and CDR2 is SQIVND (reference sequence).

Input material: peripheral blood. V usage is TRBV19 and J usage is TRBJ2-7, with TRBD1 matching over 7 bases. The receptor comes from a human donor in a cohort sampled during active COVID-19. CDR3 in DNA: TGTGCCAGTAGTCCCTGGGACAGCTCCTACGAGCAGTACTTC. Protein product: CASSPWDSSYEQYF.